The TCR beta chain under discussion was sequenced for a study of blood T cell repertoires in COVID-19. CDR3 length: 14 amino acids. Trimming took 4 bases from V and 0 from J, leaving 10 bases between them. Germline CDR1 LNHDA, CDR2 SQIVND (reference sequence). Sequencing was performed with immunoSEQ multiplex PCR; in TCRdb, only in-frame clones are kept and a portion is missing. The sample includes approximately 200,000 clones, 70% to 90% of them seen just once. The clonotype was recovered from a young man with active or convalescent COVID-19. The rearrangement joins TRBV19 to TRBJ2-7; a weak D match, TRBD2 (5 bases). The specimen sequenced was peripheral blood. The CDR3 loop is CASSTSGNSYEQYF. In DNA form, the CDR3 reads TGTGCCAGTAGTACCTCCGGGAACTCCTACGAGCAGTACTTC. Drawing the rest from reference TRBV19 and TRBJ2-7, the complete variable domain is DGGITQSPKYLFRKEGQNVTLSCEQNLNHDAMYWYRQDPGQGLRLIYYSQIVNDFQKGDIAEGYSVSREKKESFPLTVTSAQKNPTAFYLCASSTSGNSYEQYFGPGTRLTVT.